This T cell receptor (beta chain) was sequenced for a study of T cell responses to AZD1222 COVID-19 vaccine listed by TCRdb under 2021. About the investigation overall: TCR sequencing was performed for about 250 trial participants, of whom 207 were given two doses of AZD1222 and around 25 were given two doses of MenACWY control vaccine. Trial participants were enrolled into age subgroups of 18-55, 56-69 and 70-plus years, which contained about 150, 27 and 61 TCR-sequenced participants, respectively. Study-wide conclusions, independent of this receptor: Because no day 14 peak-response samples were available, repertoires were characterized only after the peak T cell response. The 56-69-year group was small, and its depth increase did not reach significance, likely because of low power. Vaccine-associated CD4 TCRs spanned the whole spike protein, with dominant responses in regions 160-218 and 743-854. Reportedly, close to half of the unique spike-specific TCRs recognized epitopes lying outside the regions that are mutated in the B.1.351 and B.1.1.7 variants. Spike-specific TCR breadth and depth rose significantly after two AZD1222 doses compared with day 0 and with MenACWY recipients. Conclusions about previously exposed vaccinees were limited because only six AZD1222 recipients were SARS-CoV-2 seropositive at baseline. Participants were mostly white British, with more females than males. The authors suggested clonal diversity may have been underestimated.

Concerning this clone: No cognate antigen has been identified for it. Base qualities are not provided; no much larger clone lies one nucleotide away.

The CDR3 regions of human TCRbeta chains were analyzed by immunosequencing. The original pipeline was this. Repertoire TCRs were checked for matches against a reference library of SARS-CoV-2-specific TCRs that had been generated using the MIRA antigen-specificity platform. Breadth was defined as the fraction of unique TCRs that were SARS-CoV-2-associated. Depth was defined as the fraction of total T cells that were SARS-CoV-2-associated. Using the MIRA data, every spike-specific TCR was mapped to the spike region that the TCR reacted to and assigned to either a CD4 or a CD8 class. Log10-transformed breadth and depth values were compared by one-way ANOVA with Sidak's multiple comparisons tests. TCRdb retrieved this table from immuneACCESS and kept in-frame rearrangements only. Not all clones are present; in checked studies, unresolved V genes account for under half, and no reason is known for the remainder. V and J calls and clone size come straight from that table; D and trimming were deduced from the DNA. The sample table shows more than 95,000 clones, and 70% to 90% are seen once. The top ten clonotypes cover under 4.5% of the sample.

The CDR3 runs 15 amino acids, cysteine and phenylalanine included. CDR3 DNA only is kept here, 45 bases in frame from base 1. The trim is 4 bases for V and 5 bases for J, with a gap of 19 bases between the germline ends. The germline V gene provides CDR1 SGDLS and CDR2 YYNGEE. The label giving this sample's time point can be read as: baseline before first vaccination. The treatment or condition label, read with the paper, signifies: meningococcal conjugate vaccine given as trial control. The vaccinee samples were drawn from two UK trials, COV001 and COV002, one of which was a single-blind randomized controlled phase 2/3 trial testing AZD1222 (ChAdOx1 nCoV-19) in healthy adults. For TCRbeta chain sequencing, PBMC samples were collected from trial participants at day 0 and at day 28 after the second dose.

The specimen was peripheral blood, collected on day 0 of MenACWY control vaccination. This receptor chain uses TRBV9 and TRBJ2-7; the best D guess is TRBD1, with 5 bases matching. The TCR originated in an adult in good health. The CDR3 in this case is CASSPGHSRNNEQYF. The DNA is as follows: TGTGCCAGCAGCCCTGGACACTCGCGCAACAACGAGCAGTACTTC. The full variable domain, completed from the reference TRBV9 and TRBJ2-7 proteins outside the CDR3, reads DSGVTQTPKHLITATGQRVTLRCSPRSGDLSVYWYQQSLDQGLQFLIQYYNGEERAKGNILERFSAQQFPDLHSELNLSSLELGDSALYFCASSPGHSRNNEQYFGPGTRLTVT.